The sample holds many counts of the clone carrying this T cell receptor beta chain. Its antigen remains unidentified. The data derive from a study of metastatic and nonmetastatic thyroid tumors. Notes on the study in general: Significantly greater TCR beta diversity was reportedly found in malignant thyroid tumors than in benign nodules (in blood and tumor).

V was pared by 5 bases and J by 4 bases, with 11 bases between. The CDR3 sequence is 12 residues long. Per germline, CDR1 DFQATT and CDR2 SNEGSKA (reference sequence). TCRdb reprocessed the PCR reads via MiXCR. The sample includes some 33,000 clones, 7.4% of them seen just once. All patients reached thyroid surgery having received no treatment beforehand. This clonotype originated in a female donor with papillary thyroid cancer or a benign thyroid nodule (not recorded which). Some clones in this sample may be carry-over from other donors' samples. The chain recombines TRBV20-1 with TRBJ1-2, with D possibly TRBD1 on 5 matching bases. Sequencing was carried out using blood. The DNA for the CDR3 is TGCAGTGCTCGTCCAGGGACCTATGGCTACACCTTC. Translated, it gives CSARPGTYGYTF.